These T cell receptor beta chains were read from a single sample in a study of OX40 agonist ivuxolimab in advanced cancers. Sequenced by immunoSEQ multiplex PCR; TCRdb stores in-frame clones only, minus some. The repertoire holds tens of thousands of clones, with roughly 83% as singletons. The sequencing used CD4+ or CD8+ T cells sorted from blood, collected in a trial of the OX40 agonist ivuxolimab. The origin of the receptors is an adult with an advanced solid tumor such as melanoma, head and neck, liver or kidney cancer. Each CDR3 is given with its conserved first and last residue. The D gene is left open where the match is weak. Expanded clones get a size class; other rows say once, few or many, or leave the size out.

>once|NA|TRBJ2-7|TRBV29-1
CSVEVDSYEQYF
TGCAGCGTTGAAGTCGACTCCTACGAGCAGTACTTC
>NA|TRBD2|TRBJ2-3|TRBV9
CASSVERLAGDSTDTQYF
TGTGCCAGCAGCGTAGAAAGGCTAGCGGGGGACAGCACAGATACGCAGTATTTT
>NA|NA|TRBJ1-4|TRBV6-5
CASGPSLREKLFF
TGTGCCAGCGGGCCCTCACTGAGGGAAAAACTGTTTTTT
>NA|NA|TRBJ2-5|TRBV27
CASSSWDIGWETQYF
TGTGCCAGCAGTTCTTGGGACATCGGTTGGGAGACCCAGTACTTC
>NA|TRBD1|TRBJ1-2|TRBV14
CASSPTGGSYGYTF
TGTGCCAGCAGCCCTACAGGGGGAAGCTATGGCTACACCTTC
>NA|TRBD1|TRBJ2-7|TRBV5-1
CASSFEDRGYEQYF
TGCGCCAGCAGCTTCGAGGACAGGGGCTACGAGCAGTACTTC
>NA|TRBD2|TRBJ2-1|TRBV27
CASSFLAGVDRYNEQFF
TGTGCCAGCAGTTTTCTAGCGGGAGTCGATCGCTACAATGAGCAGTTCTTC
>once|NA|TRBJ1-1|TRBV11-2
CASSLALGLAEAFF
TGTGCCAGCAGCTTAGCCTTGGGTCTAGCTGAAGCTTTCTTT
>NA|NA|TRBJ1-2|TRBV7-9
CASSPRQDFYGYTF
TGTGCCAGCAGCCCCCGACAGGATTTCTATGGCTACACCTTC
>NA|NA|TRBJ2-2|TRBV7-9
CASSQGDSGELFF
TGCGCCAGCAGCCAAGGGGACTCCGGGGAGCTGTTTTTT
>NA|NA|TRBJ1-1|TRBV29-1
CSVEGSNTEAFF
TGCAGCGTTGAAGGGTCGAACACTGAAGCTTTCTTT
>once|NA|TRBJ2-7|TRBV7-6
CASSLYSQGNEQYF
TGTGCCAGCAGCTTATATAGTCAGGGAAACGAGCAGTACTTC
>NA|NA|TRBJ1-1|TRBV4-1
CASSQAIRGGTEAFF
TGCGCCAGCAGCCAAGCGATCAGGGGAGGCACTGAAGCTTTCTTT
>NA|NA|TRBJ2-1|TRBV7-6
CASSLANNEQFF
TGTGCCAGCAGCTTAGCGAACAATGAGCAGTTCTTC
>NA|NA|TRBJ2-1|TRBV10-3
CASLDRSVNEQFF
TGTGCCAGCCTCGACAGGAGCGTCAATGAGCAGTTCTTC
>NA|TRBD1|TRBJ2-7|TRBV11-3
CASSFLTGGTYEQYF
TGTGCCAGCAGCTTTCTAACAGGGGGAACCTACGAGCAGTACTTC
>NA|TRBD2|TRBJ2-1|TRBV4-2
CASSQGLAGDNEQFF
TGTGCCAGCAGCCAAGGACTAGCGGGGGACAATGAGCAGTTCTTC
>NA|NA|TRBJ1-2|TRBV7-2
CASSQTSSGGNGYTF
TGTGCCAGCAGCCAAACGAGTTCCGGGGGTAATGGCTACACCTTC
>NA|TRBD1|TRBJ1-5|TRBV30
CAWDTGGLGPQHF
TGTGCCTGGGATACAGGGGGCCTTGGGCCCCAGCATTTT
>NA|NA|TRBJ2-3|TRBV9
CASSVAGTSTDTQYF
TGTGCCAGCAGCGTAGCGGGGACTAGCACAGATACGCAGTATTTT